Below, one T cell receptor beta chain is given with its context. The data were obtained in a study of blood T cell repertoires in COVID-19. The CDR3 is made up of 14 amino acids. From germline, CDR1 is SGHKS and CDR2 YYEKEE (reference sequence). V lost 7 bases, J lost 9 bases, and 15 bases stayed unmatched. In the authors' methods: Researchers report that nucleated cell counts were estimated from reference gene primer amplification. Some clones are missing from TCRdb's copy, which holds only in-frame ones; the method was immunoSEQ multiplex PCR. For V, J and clone size, that table is used; D and trimming come from the DNA. The data hold under 200,000 clones, with 80% observed a single time.

Input material: PBMCs or T cells enriched from blood (not recorded which). This sequence joins TRBV5-5 and TRBJ2-7, with 8 bases fitting TRBD2. This clonotype was obtained from a woman aged 55 to 70 who had recovered from COVID-19. In DNA, the CDR3 is TGTGCCAGCTACCTATCTGCGGGGGGCCCTTCGCAGTACTTC. Its protein is CASYLSAGGPSQYF.